These 10 T cell receptor beta chains originate from one sample sequenced in a study of identical twins. TCRdb redid the calling of the 5' RACE reads with MiXCR, one entry per CDR3 protein. This table has 1.5 million to 2 million distinct CDR3 sequences, roughly a third appearing once. The source material was cord blood. The receptors here all came from a newborn girl in good health.

This clonotype was found a few times. This CDR3 reads CASSYEQSTDTQYF. As DNA, the CDR3 is TGTGCCAGCAGTTATGAACAGAGCACAGATACGCAGTATTTT. The chain has TRBV11-2 and TRBJ2-3; D is unresolved. Germline V CDR1 and CDR2: SGHAT, FQNNGV. The CDR3 spans 14 residues. V was trimmed by 6 bases and J by 0 bases, leaving 10 bases between them.

This clonotype turned up a few times. This chain uses TRBV12-3 or TRBV12-4 with TRBJ2-7; D call uncertain. V dropped 2 bases and J dropped 0 bases, with 8 bases sitting between them. The CDR3 loop spans 14 amino acids. DNA of the CDR3: TGTGCCAGCAGTTTATTTCACAGCTCCTACGAGCAGTACTTC. This translates into CASSLFHSSYEQYF.

The V and J genes are TRBV28 and TRBJ2-7; 7 nucleotides match TRBD1. Germline V gives CDR1 MDHEN, CDR2 SYDVKM. The V segment lost 5 bases and the J segment 2 bases; nucleotides outside the gene matches: 6. The CDR3 length is 14 residues. The CDR3, as DNA: TGTGCCAGCAGTGCCGGACAGGTACCCTACGAGCAGTACTTC. Translated, it gives CASSAGQVPYEQYF.

This chain joins TRBV3-1 and TRBJ2-7, with D maybe TRBD1 (6 bases). The CDR3 sequence is 14 residues long. The V gene lost 0 bases and the J gene lost 3 bases, with 9 bases spanning the gap. CDR1 and CDR2 from the germline V gene are LGHDT and YNNKEL (reference sequence). CDR3 coding DNA: TGTGCCAGCAGCCAAGATCAGGGGAACTACGAGCAGTACTTC. Its translation is CASSQDQGNYEQYF.

This chain links TRBV11-2 with TRBJ2-1; no clear D. The CDR3 is 16 residues long. Trimming pared 3 bases from V and 3 bases from J, leaving 15 bases between. The germline CDR1 and CDR2 sequences are SGHAT and FQNNGV. CDR3 residues: CASSLSGLRNYNEQFF. The CDR3 region has the DNA TGTGCCAGCAGCTTGTCCGGGCTAAGAAACTACAATGAGCAGTTCTTC.

This clonotype was observed a few times. The chain carries TRBV20-1 and TRBJ2-3; 7 positions match TRBD2. V trimming: 7 bases; J trimming: 3 bases; junction bases outside the gene matches: 10. The CDR3 totals 14 residues. Germline V gene data show CDR1 as DFQATT and CDR2 as SNEGSKA (reference sequence). CDR3 amino acids: CSVRRSGATDTQYF. The CDR3 DNA sequence: TGCAGTGTCCGGCGCAGCGGGGCAACAGATACGCAGTATTTT.

This clonotype was observed a few times. The chain carries TRBV5-1 and TRBJ2-4; 7 nucleotides match TRBD1. Germline V gene lookup returns CDR1 SGHRS and CDR2 YFSETQ. The CDR3 length is 14 residues. The V gene end was trimmed by 2 bases and the J gene end by 3 bases; junction bases not matched to a gene: 2. The CDR3 DNA follows: TGCGCCAGCAGCTTCGGGACAGACAAAAACATTCAGTACTTC. Its protein is CASSFGTDKNIQYF.

V usage is TRBV20-1 and J usage is TRBJ2-3; perhaps TRBD2 as D (7 bases). The CDR3 is 16 residues long. Germline CDR1 reads DFQATT; CDR2 reads SNEGSKA (reference sequence). V lost 1 base to trimming and J lost 8 bases, with 22 bases between them. The CDR3 nucleotides are TGCAGTGCTAGAGGCCTTCTTTGGGGGGGCCCAGGTACGCAGTATTTT. Translated, it gives CSARGLLWGGPGTQYF.

This clonotype has more than one count but fewer than ten. CDR3 sequence: CASSQPGLAGGPLLYEQYF. The CDR3 DNA reads as TGTGCCAGCAGCCAACCGGGACTAGCGGGAGGGCCGCTACTATACGAGCAGTACTTC. The chain couples TRBV4-2 to TRBJ2-7; TRBD2 matches 16 bases. Germline V gene sequence: CDR1 LGHNA, CDR2 YNFKEQ. Trimming removed 2 bases from V and 4 bases from J; junction bases left unmatched: 11. The length of the CDR3 is 19 residues.

A note on this clonotype: It is likely a read error, because the conserved phenylalanine at the end of the CDR3 is missing. V usage is TRBV7-8 and J usage is TRBJ1-6; 10 bases fit TRBD1. CDR1 SGHVS and CDR2 FQNEAQ come from the germline V gene. V shed 2 bases, J shed 6 bases, and the junction held 7 bases outside the gene matches. The CDR3 has 17 residues. CDR3 sequence reads: CASSLQARQGANSPLHL. Written as DNA, the CDR3 is TGTGCCAGCAGCTTACAAGCGCGACAGGGGGCTAATTCACCCCTCCACCTT.